This T cell receptor beta chain was sequenced in a study of T cells in narcolepsy. Germline V lookup: CDR1 MNHEY, CDR2 SVGAGI. The CDR3 loop spans 14 amino acids. The V gene end was trimmed by 5 bases and the J gene end by 6 bases; junction bases not matched to a gene: 7. This clone was found once. TCRdb keeps only in-frame clones here, not all; method: immunoSEQ multiplex PCR. Altogether tens of thousands of clones are present, 70% to 90% being singletons, with the ten largest covering roughly 4.1%. This receptor was taken from a human donor in good health. Input material: memory (CD45RA-) CD4+ T cells from blood. The chain is built from TRBV6-5 and TRBJ2-5; TRBD2 aligns across 9 bases. The CDR3 region is CASSGGRAGKTQYF. The CDR3 DNA follows: TGTGCCAGCAGTGGCGGGAGGGCAGGGAAGACCCAGTACTTC.